What follows are 24 T cell receptor beta chains derived from one specimen sequenced in a study of CD8 T cells in ankylosing spondylitis. TCRdb passed the 5' RACE reads through MiXCR, listing each CDR3 protein once. The sample holds some 250,000 distinct CDR3 sequences, about 11% seen once. Sequencing used blood, either unsorted or a sorted T cell fraction (not recorded which). These receptors all stem from a male donor with ankylosing spondylitis or in good health (not recorded which).

This clonotype has only a few counts. The rearrangement links TRBV5-1 to TRBJ1-3; 8 nucleotides match TRBD1. Germline V gene data show CDR1 as SGHRS and CDR2 as YFSETQ. Trimming took 5 bases from V and 7 from J; bases not matched to a gene: 8. The CDR3 is 14 residues long. CDR3 residues: CASRLTGAGNTIYF. CDR3 bases: TGCGCCAGCAGACTGACAGGGGCCGGTAACACCATATATTTT.

This clonotype was observed a few times. The chain couples TRBV29-1 to TRBJ2-7; 9 bases align to TRBD2. The V gene end was trimmed by 4 bases and the J gene end by 4 bases; junction bases not matched to a gene: 2. This CDR3 spans 12 amino acids. Looked up from germline, CDR1 is SQVTM and CDR2 is ANQGSEA. In DNA, the CDR3 is TGCAGCGTTGTGACTAGCGGATACGAGCAGTACTTC. This gives the protein CSVVTSGYEQYF.

This clonotype has only a few counts. The V call is TRBV20-1, the J call TRBJ2-1, with a weak D call TRBD2 (5 bases). The CDR3 totals 12 residues. V was pared by 5 bases and J by 9 bases, with 14 bases between. Germline lookup yields CDR1 DFQATT and CDR2 SNEGSKA (reference sequence). The DNA of the CDR3 is TGCAGTGCTCTCGAACCGGGAAGTGAGCAGTTCTTC. Protein: CSALEPGSEQFF.

This clonotype was recorded many times. The chain joins TRBV9 to TRBJ2-3, with D perhaps TRBD1 or TRBD2 (5 bases each). Germline V CDR1 and CDR2: SGDLS, YYNGEE. The CDR3 runs 15 residues. The V end lost 0 bases, the J end lost 4 bases, and 12 bases lay between the germline ends. CDR3 loop: CASSVVGQGADTQYF. DNA of the CDR3: TGTGCCAGCAGCGTAGTGGGCCAGGGAGCAGATACGCAGTATTTT.

This clonotype was detected only a few times. The rearrangement uses TRBV7-7 and TRBJ1-5, with D perhaps TRBD1 (6 bases). Germline V gene data show CDR1 as SSHAT and CDR2 as FNYEAQ (reference sequence). The CDR3 is made up of 18 amino acids. Trimming stripped 3 bases from V and 1 base from J, with 19 bases between. CDR3 nucleotides: TGTGCCAGCAGCTTGGTACGGTGGGGGGCGGAAAGCAATCAGCCCCAGCATTTT. It specifies CASSLVRWGAESNQPQHF. Looking up the rest from reference TRBV7-7 and TRBJ1-5 gives the full variable domain: GAGVSQSPRYKVTKRGQDVTLRCDPISSHATLYWYQQALGQGPEFLTYFNYEAQPDKSGLPSDRFSAERPEGSISTLTIQRTEQRDSAMYRCASSLVRWGAESNQPQHFGDGTRLSIL.

This clonotype was seen ten or more times. The rearrangement joins TRBV25-1 to TRBJ2-5, with D possibly being TRBD1 or TRBD2 (5 bases each). The CDR3 runs 15 residues. Deletions cut 5 bases from V and 4 bases from J, with 17 bases between. Germline-derived CDR1 and CDR2 are MGHDK and SYGVNS. DNA of the CDR3: TGTGCCAGCAGTCCCTTTTGGGGGAGTGGAGAGACCCAGTACTTC. Translating it yields CASSPFWGSGETQYF.

This clonotype was recorded at least ten times. J is TRBJ2-1 and V is TRBV20-1; 8 bases line up with TRBD1. CDR3 length equals 15 residues. V was pared by 2 bases and J by 8 bases, with 11 bases of the junction left unmatched. Germline-derived CDR1 and CDR2 are DFQATT and SNEGSKA (reference sequence). The CDR3 coding sequence is TGCAGTGCTAGAAACCCCAGGGGGCCGGGGGATGAGCAGTTCTTC. It yields the protein CSARNPRGPGDEQFF.

The chain links TRBV12-3 or TRBV12-4 to TRBJ2-1, with TRBD2 matching over 13 bases. The CDR3 spans 17 residues. The V gene end was trimmed by 2 bases and the J gene end by 7 bases; junction bases not matched to a gene: 8. The CDR3 sequence: CASSLRTSGRGRNEQFF. CDR3 sequence (DNA): TGTGCCAGCAGTTTAAGGACTAGCGGGAGAGGGAGGAATGAGCAGTTCTTC.

Many counts were recorded for this clonotype. V is TRBV7-3 and J is TRBJ2-1; D not certain. V lost 1 base to trimming and J lost 7 bases, with 14 bases between them. The CDR3 extends over 15 amino acids. Germline lookup yields CDR1 SGHTA and CDR2 FQGTGA. CDR3 in amino acids: CASSLMPASGNEQFF. CDR3 DNA: TGTGCCAGCAGCTTAATGCCGGCAAGTGGAAATGAGCAGTTCTTC. Variable domain in full (rest from reference TRBV7-3 and TRBJ2-1): GAGVSQTPSNKVTEKGKYVELRCDPISGHTALYWYRQSLGQGPEFLIYFQGTGAADDSGLPNDRFFAVRPEGSVSTLKIQRTERGDSAVYLCASSLMPASGNEQFFGPGTRLTVL.

This clonotype was found many times. The rearrangement links TRBV9 to TRBJ2-1, with TRBD2 identical over 7 bases. The CDR3 loop spans 17 amino acids. The germline gives CDR1 SGDLS, CDR2 YYNGEE. V shed 3 bases, J shed 2 bases, and the junction held 11 bases outside the gene matches. Here the CDR3 reads CASSEDPGTNPYNEQFF. The CDR3 nucleotides are TGTGCCAGCAGCGAAGACCCCGGGACTAACCCCTACAATGAGCAGTTCTTC.

There are many counts of this clonotype. V and J are TRBV5-1 and TRBJ1-3; no firm D call. Germline-derived CDR1 and CDR2 are SGHRS and YFSETQ. The length of the CDR3 is 15 residues. The germline V and J ends were trimmed by 4 bases and 0 bases, with 11 bases remaining between them. The CDR3, as DNA: TGCGCCAGCAGCCCTACAGTCCGCTCTGGAAACACCATATATTTT. It encodes CASSPTVRSGNTIYF. The full variable domain, its missing parts supplied by reference TRBV5-1 and TRBJ1-3, is KAGVTQTPRYLIKTRGQQVTLSCSPISGHRSVSWYQQTPGQGLQFLFEYFSETQRNKGNFPGRFSGRQFSNSRSEMNVSTLELGDSALYLCASSPTVRSGNTIYFGEGSWLTVV.

This clonotype was seen repeatedly, ten times or more. The rearrangement joins TRBV20-1 to TRBJ2-7; 10 positions match TRBD2. V lost 6 bases to trimming and J lost 4 bases; unmatched junction nucleotides: 3. Germline V gene lookup returns CDR1 DFQATT and CDR2 SNEGSKA (reference sequence). The CDR3 totals 12 residues. The DNA for the CDR3 is TGCAGTGCGAGACTAGCGGGTTACGAGCAGTACTTC. Translated, it gives CSARLAGYEQYF.

The V call is TRBV6-1, the J call TRBJ2-3; TRBD2 matches at 9 bases. J lost 10 bases, V lost 2 bases, and 7 bases had no gene match. This CDR3 contains 14 residues. Germline loops: CDR1 MNHNS, CDR2 SASEGT. The CDR3 spells CASSELAGRGAQYF. The CDR3 region has the DNA TGTGCCAGCAGTGAACTAGCGGGAAGAGGCGCGCAGTATTTT.

The rearrangement joins TRBV7-2 to TRBJ2-3; D uncertain. V was trimmed by 5 bases and J by 0 bases, leaving 12 bases between them. Germline V gene data show CDR1 as SGHTA and CDR2 as FQGNSA. CDR3 length: 15 residues. The CDR3 coding sequence is TGTGCCAGCAGCCTTACTTACGTTAGCACAGATACGCAGTATTTT. This gives the protein CASSLTYVSTDTQYF.

The V and J genes are TRBV20-1 and TRBJ2-7; possible D gene TRBD2, 7 bases. Trimming took off 5 bases at V and 4 bases at J, with 21 bases between the two ends. CDR3 length equals 15 residues. Germline loops: CDR1 DFQATT, CDR2 SNEGSKA (reference sequence). CDR3 amino acids: CSALPLAGAPYEQYF. The CDR3 DNA reads TGCAGTGCTCTCCCCTTGGCGGGGGCACCTTACGAGCAGTACTTC.

In the case of this clonotype: Given a much more abundant clone one base away, this may be a read error. J is TRBJ1-5 and V is TRBV7-9; tentative D call: TRBD1 (6 bases). The germline CDR1 and CDR2 sequences are SEHNR and FQNEAQ (reference sequence). This CDR3 contains 15 residues. Trimming left V 8 bases short and J 0 bases short, with 14 bases between. The CDR3 sequence: CASGPRGDSNQPQHF. DNA for the CDR3: TGTGCCAGCGGCCCTAGGGGGGATAGCAATCAGCCCCAGCATTTT.

The sample holds many counts of this clonotype. V usage is TRBV5-1 and J usage is TRBJ1-2; tentatively, D is TRBD1 (5 bases). This CDR3 is built from 13 residues. V dropped 1 base and J dropped 6 bases, with 10 bases sitting between them. CDR1 SGHRS and CDR2 YFSETQ come from the germline V gene. CDR3 coding DNA: TGCGCCAGCAGCTTGACCCCGGGGGATGGCTACACCTTC. The encoded protein is CASSLTPGDGYTF.

At least ten counts were recorded for this clonotype. The V and J genes are TRBV12-3 or TRBV12-4 and TRBJ1-5; TRBD1 agrees at 7 bases. Trimming at V came to 5 bases and at J to 2 bases, leaving 12 bases not matched to a gene. The length of the CDR3 is 17 residues. CDR3 nucleotides: TGTGCCAGCAGTCCAACCCCGGCCGGGACAGGCAATCAGCCCCAGCATTTT. This translates into CASSPTPAGTGNQPQHF.

This clonotype showed up many times. This chain joins TRBV5-6 and TRBJ1-4; D unresolved. From germline, CDR1 is SGHDT and CDR2 YYEEEE. The V gene lost 0 bases and the J gene lost 6 bases, with 6 bases spanning the gap. CDR3 size: 13 residues. The CDR3, as DNA: TGTGCCAGCAGCTTGGCACCTGATGAAAAACTGTTTTTT. Amino acid sequence: CASSLAPDEKLFF. Variable domain in full (rest from reference TRBV5-6 and TRBJ1-4): DAGVTQSPTHLIKTRGQQVTLRCSPKSGHDTVSWYQQALGQGPQFIFQYYEEEERQRGNFPDRFSGHQFPNYSSELNVNALLLGDSALYLCASSLAPDEKLFFGSGTQLSVL.

This clonotype was recorded at least ten times. The CDR3 protein is CASSDPDSYEQYF. CDR3 bases: TGTGCCAGCAGTGACCCCGACTCCTACGAGCAGTACTTC. J is TRBJ2-7 and V is TRBV25-1; D gene uncertain. Germline V gives CDR1 MGHDK, CDR2 SYGVNS. V was pared by 3 bases and J by 0 bases, with 6 bases between. This CDR3 region has 13 residues.

There are many counts of this clonotype. The chain carries TRBV12-3 or TRBV12-4 and TRBJ2-2; perhaps TRBD1 as D (5 bases). The CDR3 has 16 residues. V was pared by 1 base and J by 4 bases, with 13 bases between. CDR3 loop: CASSLGFDRATGELFF. In DNA, the CDR3 is TGTGCCAGCAGTTTAGGATTTGACAGAGCCACCGGGGAGCTGTTTTTT.

This clonotype was recorded at least ten times. The rearrangement links TRBV29-1 to TRBJ2-2; TRBD2 aligns across 9 bases. There are 13 residues in the CDR3. Trimming took 7 bases from V and 3 from J; bases not matched to a gene: 3. Germline loops: CDR1 SQVTM, CDR2 ANQGSEA. DNA for the CDR3: TGCAGCGGCGGGGGGGGTTACACCGGGGAGCTGTTTTTT. It specifies CSGGGGYTGELFF.

This clonotype was counted many times. In nucleotides, the CDR3 is TGTGCCAGCAGTTTAGCGACACTGCCCTACGAGCAGTACTTC. Protein product: CASSLATLPYEQYF. The J gene is TRBJ2-7, the V gene TRBV12-3 or TRBV12-4; no definite D call. The CDR3 is 14 amino acids. V was trimmed by 0 bases and J by 2 bases, leaving 8 bases between them.

This clonotype has at least ten counts. CDR3 coding DNA: TGTGCCAGCAGCTTGAGTCCCGCACGGCCAGATACGCAGTATTTT. It codes for CASSLSPARPDTQYF. The chain uses TRBV7-3 and TRBJ2-3; the D is unclear. The CDR3 is 15 amino acids. With 3 bases removed from V and 4 bases from J, the gap between germline ends came to 14 bases. Germline V gives CDR1 SGHTA, CDR2 FQGTGA.